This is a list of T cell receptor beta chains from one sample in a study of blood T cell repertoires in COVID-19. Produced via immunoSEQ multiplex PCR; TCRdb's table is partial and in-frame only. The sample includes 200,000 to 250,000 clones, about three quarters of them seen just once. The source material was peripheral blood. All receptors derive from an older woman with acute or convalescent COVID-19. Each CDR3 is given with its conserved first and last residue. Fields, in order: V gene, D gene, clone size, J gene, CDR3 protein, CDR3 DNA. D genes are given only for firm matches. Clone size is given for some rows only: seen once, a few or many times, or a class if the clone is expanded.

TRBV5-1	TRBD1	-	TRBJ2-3	CASRPDRGWDTQYF	TGCGCCAGCAGACCGGACAGGGGATGGGATACGCAGTATTTT
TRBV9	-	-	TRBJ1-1	CASSTGGYRTEAFF	TGTGCCAGCAGCACGGGGGGGTACAGGACTGAAGCTTTCTTT
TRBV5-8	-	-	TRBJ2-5	CASSLTRETQYF	TGTGCCAGCAGCTTGACTCGAGAGACCCAGTACTTC
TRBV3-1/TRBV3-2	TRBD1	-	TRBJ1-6	CASSHKAGQGHNSPLHF	TGTGCCAGCAGCCACAAGGCGGGACAGGGTCATAATTCACCCCTCCACTTT
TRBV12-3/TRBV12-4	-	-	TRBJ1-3	CASSIRQGNTIYF	TGTGCCAGCAGTATTCGACAGGGAAACACCATATATTTT
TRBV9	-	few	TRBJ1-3	CASSVERANTIYF	TGTGCCAGCAGCGTGGAGAGGGCCAACACCATATATTTT
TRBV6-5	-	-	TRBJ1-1	CASRLLERSEAFF	TGTGCCAGCAGATTACTCGAGCGGAGTGAAGCTTTCTTT
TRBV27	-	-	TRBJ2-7	CASSYSGNPYEQYF	TGTGCCAGCAGTTATTCCGGGAACCCCTACGAGCAGTACTTC
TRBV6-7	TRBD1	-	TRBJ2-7	CASSRGQGKYEQYF	TGTGCCAGCAGCCGCGGACAGGGGAAGTACGAGCAGTACTTC
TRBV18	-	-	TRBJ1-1	CASSPSSGRSEAFF	TGTGCCAGCTCACCAAGTAGTGGCAGGTCTGAAGCTTTCTTT
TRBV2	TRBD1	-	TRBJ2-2	CASSGRTGTTGELFF	TGTGCCAGCAGTGGTCGGACAGGGACCACCGGGGAGCTGTTTTTT
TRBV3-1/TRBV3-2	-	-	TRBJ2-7	CASSQEAVVHEQYF	TGTGCCAGCAGCCAAGAGGCAGTTGTCCACGAGCAGTACTTC
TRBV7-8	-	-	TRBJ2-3	CASSDREGASTDTQYF	TGTGCCAGCAGCGACCGGGAGGGGGCTAGCACAGATACGCAGTATTTT
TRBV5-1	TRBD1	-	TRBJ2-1	CASSRGQRDNEQFF	TGCGCCAGCAGCAGGGGACAGCGCGACAATGAGCAGTTCTTC
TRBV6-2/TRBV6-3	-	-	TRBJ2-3	CASSSWSGTDTQYF	TGTGCCAGCAGTTCATGGTCCGGTACAGATACGCAGTATTTT
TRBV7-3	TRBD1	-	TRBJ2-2	CASSPQGAGTGELFF	TGTGCCAGCAGCCCACAGGGGGCTGGTACCGGGGAGCTGTTTTTT
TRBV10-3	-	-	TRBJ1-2	CAIGVFQGYTF	TGTGCCATAGGGGTTTTTCAAGGCTACACCTTC
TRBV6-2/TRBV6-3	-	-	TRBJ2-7	CASSYSSSYEQYF	TGTGCCAGCAGTTACTCGAGCTCCTACGAGCAGTACTTC
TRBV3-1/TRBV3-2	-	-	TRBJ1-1	CASSLGQNTEAFF	TGTGCCAGCAGCCTCGGACAGAACACTGAAGCTTTCTTT
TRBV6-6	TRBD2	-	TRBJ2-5	CASSSTRGGLETQYF	TGTGCCAGCAGTTCCACCCGGGGGGGCCTGGAGACCCAGTACTTC
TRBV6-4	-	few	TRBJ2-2	CASSDKAGAAGELFF	TGTGCCAGCAGTGACAAGGCGGGGGCGGCCGGGGAGCTGTTTTTT
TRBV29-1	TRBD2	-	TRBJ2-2	CSVVTSGAGELFF	TGCAGCGTTGTGACTAGCGGGGCCGGGGAGCTGTTTTTT
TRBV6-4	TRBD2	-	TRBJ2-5	CASPSPGGQQETQYF	TGTGCCAGCCCTAGTCCGGGGGGGCAGCAAGAGACCCAGTACTTC
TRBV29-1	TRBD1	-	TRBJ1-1	CSVTTPGQLNTEAFF	TGCAGCGTCACCACCCCGGGACAGTTGAACACTGAAGCTTTCTTT